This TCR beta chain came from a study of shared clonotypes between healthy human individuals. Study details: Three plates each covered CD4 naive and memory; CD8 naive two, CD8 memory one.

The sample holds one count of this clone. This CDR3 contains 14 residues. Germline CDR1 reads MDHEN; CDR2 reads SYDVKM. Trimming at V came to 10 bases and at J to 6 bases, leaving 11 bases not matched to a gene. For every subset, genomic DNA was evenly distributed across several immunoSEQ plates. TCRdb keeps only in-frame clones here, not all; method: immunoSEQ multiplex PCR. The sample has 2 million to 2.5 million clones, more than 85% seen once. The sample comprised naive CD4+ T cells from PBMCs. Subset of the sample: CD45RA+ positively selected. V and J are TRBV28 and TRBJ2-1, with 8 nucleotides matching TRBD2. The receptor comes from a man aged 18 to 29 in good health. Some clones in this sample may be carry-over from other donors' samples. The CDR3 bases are TGTGCCACCTCAGGCGGGAGGTCATCCAATGAGCAGTTCTTC. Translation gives CATSGGRSSNEQFF.